Sequencing of this T cell receptor beta chain was carried out in a study of cytomegalovirus exposure and HLA in healthy donors. Whole-study context: Roughly 80 million unique TCRs from HLA-typed donors made up an early data release.

The PCR employed 60 Vbeta primers together with 13 Jbeta primers. Data came from immunoSEQ multiplex PCR; TCRdb stores just in-frame clones and leaves some out. This sample has nearly 110,000 clones; 70% to 85% occur once, and the top ten carry approximately 3.7%. CDR1 is MNHEY and CDR2 is SVGAGI in the germline V gene. The CDR3 runs 16 residues. V lost 0 bases and J lost 0, with 8 bases in between. This sequence was found in a man aged 60 to 75 in good health and CMV-seronegative. V gene TRBV6-5 combines with J gene TRBJ2-2; D remains ambiguous. The sequencing input was PBMCs. CDR3 bases: TGTGCCAGCAGTTACTCAATGGGCGCGAACACCGGGGAGCTGTTTTTT. Its protein is CASSYSMGANTGELFF.